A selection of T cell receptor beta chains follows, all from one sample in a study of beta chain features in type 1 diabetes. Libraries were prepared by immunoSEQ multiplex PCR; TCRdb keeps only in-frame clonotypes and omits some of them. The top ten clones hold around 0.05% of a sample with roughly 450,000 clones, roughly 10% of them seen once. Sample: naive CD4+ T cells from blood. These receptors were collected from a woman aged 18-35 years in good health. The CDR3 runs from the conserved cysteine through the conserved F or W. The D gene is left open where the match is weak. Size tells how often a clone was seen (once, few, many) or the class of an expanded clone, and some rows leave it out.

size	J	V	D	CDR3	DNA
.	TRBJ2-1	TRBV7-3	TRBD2	CASSPLAGVPYNEQFF	TGTGCCAGCAGCCCTTTAGCGGGAGTACCTTACAATGAGCAGTTCTTC
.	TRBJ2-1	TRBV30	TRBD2	CAWSVAGYNEQFF	TGTGCCTGGAGTGTAGCGGGATACAATGAGCAGTTCTTC
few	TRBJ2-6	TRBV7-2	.	CASSLGGARGANVLTF	TGTGCCAGCAGCTTAGGTGGGGCCCGGGGGGCCAACGTCCTGACTTTC
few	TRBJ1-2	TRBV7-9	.	CASSLVTPTTF	TGTGCCAGCAGCTTAGTGACACCCACCACCTTC
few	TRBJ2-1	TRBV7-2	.	CASSLAAFNEQFF	TGTGCCAGCAGCTTAGCGGCCTTCAATGAGCAGTTCTTC
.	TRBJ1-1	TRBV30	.	CAWGNTEAFF	TGTGCCTGGGGGAACACTGAAGCTTTCTTT
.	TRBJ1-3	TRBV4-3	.	CASSQDNRAGNTIYF	TGCGCCAGCAGCCAAGACAACAGGGCAGGAAACACCATATATTTT
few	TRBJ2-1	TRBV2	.	CASRLQRAEQFF	TGTGCCAGCAGACTGCAGCGGGCTGAGCAGTTCTTC
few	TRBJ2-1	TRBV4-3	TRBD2	CASSQAPQAGVTDNEQFF	TGCGCCAGCAGCCAAGCCCCGCAAGCGGGGGTAACTGACAATGAGCAGTTCTTC
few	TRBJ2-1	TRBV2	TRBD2	CASSSGMGNEQFF	TGTGCCAGCTCCAGCGGGATGGGTAATGAGCAGTTCTTC
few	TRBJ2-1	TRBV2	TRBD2	CASLGLAGPYNEQFF	TGTGCCAGCTTAGGACTAGCGGGACCGTACAATGAGCAGTTCTTC
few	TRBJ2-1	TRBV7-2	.	CASSFYEGEQFF	TGTGCCAGCAGCTTTTATGAGGGTGAGCAGTTCTTC
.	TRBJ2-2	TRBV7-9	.	CASSLEPVGQLNTGELFF	TGTGCCAGCAGCTTAGAGCCGGTGGGACAACTTAACACCGGGGAGCTGTTTTTT
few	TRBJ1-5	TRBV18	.	CASSLLGVRSNQPQHF	TGTGCCAGCTCACTACTGGGGGTGAGGAGCAATCAGCCCCAGCATTTT
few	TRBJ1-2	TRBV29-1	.	CSGGDPYGYTF	TGCAGCGGCGGGGACCCCTATGGCTACACCTTC
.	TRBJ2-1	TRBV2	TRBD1	CASSRDRSSYNEQFF	TGTGCCAGCAGCCGGGACAGGAGCTCCTACAATGAGCAGTTCTTC
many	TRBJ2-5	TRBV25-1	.	CASSDTETQYF	TGTGCCAGCAGTGACACAGAGACCCAGTACTTC
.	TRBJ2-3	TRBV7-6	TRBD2	CASSSGTTYTDTQYF	TGTGCCAGCAGCTCCGGGACTACATACACAGATACGCAGTATTTT
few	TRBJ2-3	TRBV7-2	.	CASSHRGTDTQYF	TGTGCCAGCAGCCACCGAGGTACAGATACGCAGTATTTT
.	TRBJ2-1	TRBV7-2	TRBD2	CASSLIRASGKNEQFF	TGTGCCAGCAGCTTAATCAGGGCTAGCGGCAAGAATGAGCAGTTCTTC
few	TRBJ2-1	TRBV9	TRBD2	CASSPSLAVYNEQFF	TGTGCCAGCAGCCCCTCACTAGCGGTTTACAATGAGCAGTTCTTC
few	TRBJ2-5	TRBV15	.	CATSRVTDYQETQYF	TGTGCCACCAGCAGAGTTACGGACTACCAAGAGACCCAGTACTTC
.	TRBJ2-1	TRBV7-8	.	CASSFFLMHNEQFF	TGTGCCAGCAGCTTTTTTTTGATGCACAATGAGCAGTTCTTC
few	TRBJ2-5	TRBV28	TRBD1	CASSSQTGLSETQYF	TGTGCCAGCAGTTCCCAGACAGGGTTGTCAGAGACCCAGTACTTC
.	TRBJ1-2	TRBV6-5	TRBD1	CASSYSGTGTYGYTF	TGTGCCAGCAGTTACTCCGGGACAGGGACCTATGGCTACACCTTC
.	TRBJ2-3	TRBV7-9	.	CASSTHRVVTDTQYF	TGTGCCAGCAGCACCCACAGGGTAGTTACAGATACGCAGTATTTT
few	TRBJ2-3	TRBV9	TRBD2	CASSATSGLTDTQYF	TGTGCCAGCAGCGCGACTAGCGGGTTAACAGATACGCAGTATTTT
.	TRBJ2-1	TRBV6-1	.	CASRIPGHPNEQFF	TGTGCCAGCAGAATACCGGGACACCCTAATGAGCAGTTCTTC
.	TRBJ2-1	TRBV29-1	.	CSDRSDGREQFF	TGCAGCGACCGCTCTGATGGGCGTGAGCAGTTCTTC
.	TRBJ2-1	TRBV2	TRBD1	CASSAGQGFYEQFF	TGTGCCAGCAGTGCGGGACAGGGGTTTTATGAGCAGTTCTTC
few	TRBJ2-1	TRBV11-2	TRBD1	CASSLDRAYNEQFF	TGTGCCAGCAGCTTGGACAGGGCCTACAATGAGCAGTTCTTC
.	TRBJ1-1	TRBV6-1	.	CASSTSMNTEAFF	TGTGCCAGCTCGACATCCATGAACACTGAAGCTTTCTTT
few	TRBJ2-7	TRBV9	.	CASSPRTGRIYEQYF	TGTGCCAGCAGCCCCCGGACGGGACGGATCTACGAGCAGTACTTC
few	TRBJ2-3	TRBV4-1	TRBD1	CASQQGDTDTQYF	TGCGCCAGCCAACAGGGGGACACAGATACGCAGTATTTT
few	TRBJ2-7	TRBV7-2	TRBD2	CASSPSPLGTSRYEQYF	TGTGCCAGCAGCCCCTCCCCTCTCGGGACTAGCCGCTACGAGCAGTACTTC
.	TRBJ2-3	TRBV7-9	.	CASSSGNTQYF	TGTGCCAGCAGCTCCGGGAATACGCAGTATTTT
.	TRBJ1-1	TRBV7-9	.	CASSLAGGSTEAFF	TGTGCCAGCAGCTTAGCAGGGGGTTCCACTGAAGCTTTCTTT
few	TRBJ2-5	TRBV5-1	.	CASSLAGNQETQYF	TGCGCCAGCAGCTTGGCAGGGAACCAAGAGACCCAGTACTTC
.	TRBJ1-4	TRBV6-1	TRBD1	CASYPQGGKLFF	TGTGCCAGCTACCCCCAGGGGGGCAAACTGTTTTTT
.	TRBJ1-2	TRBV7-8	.	CASSLVYRDYGYTF	TGTGCCAGCAGCTTAGTTTACAGAGACTATGGCTACACCTTC
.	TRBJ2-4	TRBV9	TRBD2	CASSPGDYGLAGAKNIQYF	TGTGCCAGCAGCCCGGGGGATTATGGGCTAGCGGGAGCCAAAAACATTCAGTACTTC